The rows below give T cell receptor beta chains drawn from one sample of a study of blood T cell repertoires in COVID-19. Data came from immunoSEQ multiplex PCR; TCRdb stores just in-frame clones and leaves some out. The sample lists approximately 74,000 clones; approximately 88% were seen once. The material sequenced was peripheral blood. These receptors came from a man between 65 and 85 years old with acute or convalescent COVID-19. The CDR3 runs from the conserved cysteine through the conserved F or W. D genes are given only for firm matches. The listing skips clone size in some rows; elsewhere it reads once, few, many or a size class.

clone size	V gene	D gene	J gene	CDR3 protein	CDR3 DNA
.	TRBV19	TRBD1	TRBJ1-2	CASSMPGQGNWGYTF	TGTGCCAGTAGTATGCCGGGACAGGGGAATTGGGGCTACACCTTC
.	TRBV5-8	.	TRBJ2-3	CASSFLTDTQYF	TGTGCCAGCAGCTTCCTCACAGATACGCAGTATTTT
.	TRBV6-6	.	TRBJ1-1	CASSRSGVNTEAFF	TGTGCCAGCAGTCGCTCCGGAGTGAACACTGAAGCTTTCTTT
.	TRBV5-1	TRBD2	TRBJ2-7	CASSWGLASYEQYF	TGCGCCAGCAGCTGGGGACTAGCGAGCTACGAGCAGTACTTC
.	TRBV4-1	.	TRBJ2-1	CASSQYYFSRDEQFF	TGCGCCAGCAGCCAATATTATTTTTCGAGGGATGAGCAGTTCTTC
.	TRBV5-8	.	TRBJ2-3	CASSLSVKGDTQYF	TGTGCCAGCAGCTTAAGCGTAAAGGGGGATACGCAGTATTTT
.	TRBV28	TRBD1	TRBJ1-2	CASSSAARRTGTGGWGYTF	TGTGCCAGCAGTTCGGCCGCTCGACGAACCGGGACAGGGGGCTGGGGCTACACCTTC
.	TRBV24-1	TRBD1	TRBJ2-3	CATSDSQGAGVGGTQYF	TGTGCCACCAGTGATTCCCAGGGGGCTGGGGTAGGAGGTACGCAGTATTTT
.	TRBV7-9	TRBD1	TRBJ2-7	CASSSGTGGLGGLYEQYF	TGTGCCAGCAGCTCCGGGACAGGGGGACTAGGGGGGCTCTACGAGCAGTACTTC
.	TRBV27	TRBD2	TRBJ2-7	CASSPRRSGSYEQYF	TGTGCCAGCAGTCCCCGTCGGAGCGGGAGTTACGAGCAGTACTTC
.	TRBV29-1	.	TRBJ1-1	CSVAAGNTEAFF	TGCAGCGTTGCTGCGGGGAACACTGAAGCTTTCTTT
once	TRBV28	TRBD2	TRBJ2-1	CASSLAGLAVTSPHEQFF	TGTGCCAGCAGTTTGGCAGGACTAGCGGTTACTAGTCCCCATGAGCAGTTCTTC
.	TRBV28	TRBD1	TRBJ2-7	CASSPQGQGWEQYF	TGTGCCAGCAGTCCACAGGGACAGGGTTGGGAGCAGTACTTC
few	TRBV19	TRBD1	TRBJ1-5	CATRQGFSNQPQHF	TGTGCCACAAGACAGGGGTTCTCCAATCAGCCCCAGCATTTT
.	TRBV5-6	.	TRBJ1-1	CASLTRSVMNTEAFF	TGTGCCAGCCTCACGCGCAGCGTCATGAACACTGAAGCTTTCTTT